Below, 30 T cell receptor beta chains from the same sample are listed, as sequenced in a study of blood T cell repertoires in COVID-19. The assay was immunoSEQ multiplex PCR, and TCRdb's table has in-frame clones only and misses some. The sample comprises around 200,000 clones, roughly 85% of which are singletons, and approximately 10% rests with the top ten. The sequenced sample consisted of peripheral blood. These receptors were taken from a human donor with active or convalescent COVID-19. The donor label of this sample is uncertain.

V is TRBV5-1 and J is TRBJ2-7; 7 bases are a match to TRBD1. The CDR3 covers 12 residues. With V trimmed by 4 bases and J by 6 bases, 4 bases remained unmatched. In germline, CDR1 is SGHRS, CDR2 YFSETQ. This CDR3 is CASSTDRREQYF. CDR3 nucleotides: TGCGCCAGCAGCACGGACAGGCGCGAGCAGTACTTC.

In this sample, this clone turned up once. The chain is built from TRBV6-2 or TRBV6-3 and TRBJ2-7; maybe TRBD2 (5 bases). V was shortened by 2 bases and J by 0 bases, with 17 bases between the two germline ends. The CDR3 spans 17 residues. Germline lookup yields CDR1 MNHEY and CDR2 SVGEGT. The CDR3 reads CASSYPPERIFSYEQYF. The CDR3 DNA reads as TGTGCCAGCAGTTACCCCCCTGAGCGGATCTTCTCCTACGAGCAGTACTTC.

The rearrangement joins TRBV30 to TRBJ1-1, with D unresolved. The CDR3 length is 11 residues. From germline, CDR1 is GTSNPN and CDR2 SVGIG (reference sequence). V was shortened by 2 bases and J by 5 bases, with 6 bases between the two germline ends. The chain's CDR3 is CAWSSGTEAFF. The CDR3 bases are TGTGCCTGGAGTTCGGGAACTGAAGCTTTCTTT.

Note on this clone: A much larger clone lies one base from this, so it may be a read error. The chain uses TRBV13 and TRBJ2-7; D remains unclear. The CDR3 extends over 11 amino acids. Germline CDR1 is PRHDT and CDR2 is FYEKMQ (reference sequence). V was clipped by 4 bases and J by 3 bases, with 4 bases between them. CDR3 coding DNA: TGTGCCAGCAGCTCCAACTACGAGCAGTACTTC. It encodes CASSSNYEQYF.

This clone was seen a few times. This chain joins TRBV6-1 and TRBJ2-7, with 10 nucleotides matching TRBD1. With V trimmed by 2 bases and J by 5 bases, 6 bases remained unmatched. From germline, CDR1 is MNHNS and CDR2 SASEGT. The CDR3 is 15 residues long. This CDR3 reads CASSETPGTGDEQYF. The CDR3, as DNA: TGTGCCAGCAGTGAAACCCCCGGGACAGGGGACGAGCAGTACTTC.

The chain links TRBV5-4 to TRBJ2-1; 13 nucleotides align to TRBD2. J was trimmed by 7 bases and V by 4 bases; bases with no gene match: 8. This CDR3 region has 16 residues. The germline V gene encodes CDR1 SGHNT and CDR2 YYREEE (reference sequence). The CDR3 loop reads CASSPELAGGPNEQFF. DNA for the CDR3: TGTGCCAGCAGCCCGGAACTAGCGGGGGGGCCGAATGAGCAGTTCTTC.

The chain is built from TRBV11-2 and TRBJ1-2, with TRBD1 matching over 9 bases. The CDR3 extends over 14 amino acids. The germline V gene has CDR1 SGHAT and CDR2 FQNNGV. With V trimmed by 7 bases and J by 4 bases, 7 bases remained unmatched. The DNA for the CDR3 is TGTGCCAGCACCCGAGTACAGGGGGCCTATGGCTACACCTTC. Translating it yields CASTRVQGAYGYTF.

This sequence joins TRBV11-2 and TRBJ2-1; maybe TRBD2 (7 bases). V lost 5 bases and J 4 bases, leaving 21 bases between the germline ends. The CDR3 is made up of 17 amino acids. Germline CDR1 reads SGHAT; CDR2 reads FQNNGV. For the CDR3, the DNA is TGTGCCAGCAGCAGCCGAGGGGGGGGAGAGAATTACAATGAGCAGTTCTTC. It codes for CASSSRGGGENYNEQFF.

The chain is built from TRBV6-6 and TRBJ2-7; perhaps TRBD2 as D (7 bases). Germline V gene data show CDR1 as MNHNY and CDR2 as SVGAGI (reference sequence). The CDR3 loop spans 15 amino acids. Trimming stripped 0 bases from V and 7 bases from J, with 16 bases between. Here the CDR3 DNA reads TGTGCCAGCAGTTACTCGGGCGGGGGCGAAGGGGAGCAGTACTTC. This gives the protein CASSYSGGGEGEQYF.

The chain is built from TRBV2 and TRBJ1-3, with D possibly TRBD1 on 6 matching bases. With 5 bases removed from V and 0 bases from J, the gap between germline ends came to 11 bases. CDR3 length: 15 residues. Germline lookup yields CDR1 SNHLY and CDR2 FYNNEI. The CDR3 reads CASSPGHFSGNTIYF. The DNA of the CDR3 is TGTGCCAGCAGTCCGGGACACTTCTCTGGAAACACCATATATTTT.

This clone was detected only once. The genes are TRBV9 and TRBJ2-6; no clear D. This CDR3 has 14 residues. V lost 4 bases and J 0 bases, leaving 5 bases between the germline ends. Germline-derived CDR1 and CDR2 are SGDLS and YYNGEE. DNA of the CDR3: TGTGCCAGCAGCCAATCCTCTGGGGCCAACGTCCTGACTTTC. Amino acid sequence: CASSQSSGANVLTF.

The chain joins TRBV6-4 to TRBJ2-1; 10 nucleotides line up with TRBD2. The CDR3 sequence is 14 residues long. From germline, CDR1 is MRHNA and CDR2 SNTAGT. After removal of 4 bases from V and 9 bases from J, the junction contained 6 bases not matched to a gene. The CDR3 sequence: CASSGTSGTGEQFF. Here the CDR3 DNA reads TGTGCCAGCAGTGGGACTAGCGGAACGGGTGAGCAGTTCTTC.

The chain recombines TRBV24-1 with TRBJ2-1; TRBD2 is a possible D gene (6 bases). The ends were cut back, 4 bases at V and 7 bases at J, with 13 bases in the middle. The CDR3 is 14 residues long. The germline V gene has CDR1 KGHDR and CDR2 SFDVKD. The CDR3 DNA follows: TGTGCCACCAGTGAGCCGGGGGTACAAAATGAGCAGTTCTTC. It encodes CATSEPGVQNEQFF.

This chain links TRBV7-2 with TRBJ2-7; maybe TRBD1 (5 bases). CDR1 is SGHTA, CDR2 FQGNSA, per germline. The V end lost 5 bases, the J end lost 6 bases, and 11 bases lay between the germline ends. This CDR3 is 12 amino acids long. CDR3: CASSTQGAEQYF. CDR3 DNA sequence: TGTGCCAGCAGCACGCAGGGTGCCGAGCAGTACTTC.

This rearrangement joins TRBV6-6 to TRBJ1-3, with 9 bases fitting TRBD1. Germline trimming cut 10 bases from V and 0 bases from J; bases unmatched to any gene: 4. CDR1 is MNHNY and CDR2 is SVGAGI in the germline V gene (reference sequence). This CDR3 is 14 amino acids long. The CDR3 nucleotides are TGTGCCACCCAGGACAGGGGCTCTGGAAACACCATATATTTT. Amino acid sequence: CATQDRGSGNTIYF.

CDR3 in amino acids: CASSLRTGQLNEKLFF. The CDR3 coding sequence is TGTGCCAGCAGCCTAAGGACGGGACAGCTTAATGAAAAACTGTTTTTT. This chain links TRBV14 with TRBJ1-4; TRBD1 agrees at 7 bases. The V gene end was trimmed by 4 bases and the J gene end by 4 bases; junction bases not matched to a gene: 9. The CDR3 totals 16 residues. Germline V lookup: CDR1 SGHDN, CDR2 FVKESK.

The chain joins TRBV9 to TRBJ2-7; 13 nucleotides match TRBD2. Germline CDR1 and CDR2: SGDLS and YYNGEE. V lost 1 base to trimming and J lost 4 bases; unmatched junction nucleotides: 17. The CDR3 sequence is 20 residues long. CDR3 sequence reads: CASSVKDGLAGAGTEYEQYF. In nucleotides, the CDR3 is TGTGCCAGCAGCGTAAAAGACGGACTAGCGGGAGCAGGGACGGAGTACGAGCAGTACTTC.

V usage is TRBV29-1 and J usage is TRBJ2-3; possibly TRBD2 for D (7 bases). The germline V gene has CDR1 SQVTM and CDR2 ANQGSEA. V was pared by 6 bases and J by 2 bases, with 12 bases between. CDR3 length: 13 residues. CDR3 protein: CSVQGGATDTQYF. The CDR3 DNA is TGCAGCGTGCAAGGGGGGGCCACAGATACGCAGTATTTT.

The chain recombines TRBV24-1 with TRBJ2-1; 16 positions match TRBD2. CDR3 length: 20 residues. J was trimmed by 7 bases and V by 9 bases; bases with no gene match: 20. Germline V gene data show CDR1 as KGHDR and CDR2 as SFDVKD. The CDR3 bases are TGTGCCACCGGGACAGCCAACCCCGGGACTAGCGGGAGGGCCAGGAATGAGCAGTTCTTC. Amino acids: CATGTANPGTSGRARNEQFF.

The genes are TRBV15 and TRBJ1-5, with D perhaps TRBD1 (6 bases). The CDR3 is made up of 15 amino acids. Germline CDR1 LNHNV, CDR2 YYDKDF (reference sequence). Trimming took off 0 bases at V and 6 bases at J, with 12 bases between the two ends. CDR3 sequence: CATSRDRGPGQPQHF. CDR3 in DNA: TGTGCCACCAGCAGAGACAGGGGCCCGGGTCAGCCCCAGCATTTT.

This clone showed up just a few times. The genes are TRBV15 and TRBJ1-2, with TRBD1 matching over 11 bases. J lost 5 bases, V lost 4 bases, and 6 bases had no gene match. The CDR3 loop spans 15 amino acids. Germline V gives CDR1 LNHNV, CDR2 YYDKDF (reference sequence). The CDR3 reads CATSTRTGGQYGYTF. The CDR3 region has the DNA TGTGCCACCAGCACGCGGACAGGGGGCCAGTATGGCTACACCTTC.

The chain has TRBV19 and TRBJ1-6, with D perhaps TRBD1 (5 bases). This CDR3 spans 14 amino acids. V shed 6 bases and J shed 9 bases, with 15 bases lying between them. Germline values: CDR1 LNHDA, CDR2 SQIVND (reference sequence). The CDR3 DNA follows: TGTGCCAGTAGCCCCCGTCAGGGCAGTTCACCCCTCCACTTT. This codes for CASSPRQGSSPLHF. Full variable domain (outside the CDR3, taken from reference TRBV19 and TRBJ1-6): DGGITQSPKYLFRKEGQNVTLSCEQNLNHDAMYWYRQDPGQGLRLIYYSQIVNDFQKGDIAEGYSVSREKKESFPLTVTSAQKNPTAFYLCASSPRQGSSPLHFGNGTRLTVT.

The chain couples TRBV2 to TRBJ2-3; 8 positions match TRBD2. CDR1 is SNHLY and CDR2 is FYNNEI in the germline V gene. The V gene end was trimmed by 5 bases and the J gene end by 9 bases; junction bases not matched to a gene: 4. The CDR3 extends over 12 amino acids. CDR3 sequence reads: CASSISGGTQYF. DNA of the CDR3: TGTGCCAGCAGTATAAGCGGGGGAACGCAGTATTTT.

This clone was counted only a few times. V gene TRBV18 combines with J gene TRBJ1-6; 10 nucleotides agree with TRBD1. The germline CDR1 and CDR2 sequences are KGHSH and LQKENI. The J segment lost 7 bases and the V segment lost 3 bases, leaving 9 bases of the junction unmatched. This CDR3 has 17 residues. CDR3 nucleotide sequence: TGTGCCAGCTCACCGGGACAGGGGAGGATCAAAAATTCACCCCTCCACTTT. Amino acids: CASSPGQGRIKNSPLHF.

This clone was counted a single time. The chain has TRBV12-3 or TRBV12-4 and TRBJ2-5; 7 bases agree with TRBD1. CDR3 length equals 13 residues. V was pared by 5 bases and J by 2 bases, with 2 bases of the junction left unmatched. In nucleotides, the CDR3 is TGTGCCAGCAGTGGACAGGCTCAAGAGACCCAGTACTTC. It encodes CASSGQAQETQYF.

The CDR3 nucleotides are TGTGCCAGCAGTGAACCTAGCGGGGGGCTAGGGGCCAACGTCCTGACTTTC. Residues: CASSEPSGGLGANVLTF. This chain connects TRBV2 to TRBJ2-6; 11 bases fit TRBD2. Germline loops: CDR1 SNHLY, CDR2 FYNNEI. The CDR3 has 17 amino acids. The J segment lost 4 bases and the V segment lost 2 bases, leaving 4 bases of the junction unmatched.

The chain couples TRBV11-2 to TRBJ2-1; TRBD1 aligns across 11 bases. This CDR3 has 15 amino acids. V was clipped by 4 bases and J by 6 bases; unmatched bases: 5. Germline CDR1 SGHAT, CDR2 FQNNGV. In nucleotides, the CDR3 is TGTGCCAGCAGCTCCGGGACAGGGGGTTTCAATGAGCAGTTCTTC. It translates to CASSSGTGGFNEQFF. The full variable domain, its missing parts supplied by reference TRBV11-2 and TRBJ2-1, is EAGVAQSPRYKIIEKRQSVAFWCNPISGHATLYWYQQILGQGPKLLIQFQNNGVVDDSQLPKDRFSAERLKGVDSTLKIQPAKLEDSAVYLCASSSGTGGFNEQFFGPGTRLTVL.

The V call is TRBV18, the J call TRBJ2-3; TRBD2 aligns across 10 bases. CDR1 and CDR2 from the germline V gene are KGHSH and LQKENI. This CDR3 contains 15 residues. The junction had 4 bases not matched to a gene; V was cut back by 3 bases and J by 4 bases. CDR3 residues: CASSPSLAGSDTQYF. The CDR3 bases are TGTGCCAGCTCACCTTCACTAGCGGGGTCAGATACGCAGTATTTT.

J is TRBJ2-1 and V is TRBV7-3, with TRBD1 matching 7 bases. V was pared by 4 bases and J by 0 bases, with 12 bases of the junction left unmatched. The CDR3 length is 18 residues. The germline V gene encodes CDR1 SGHTA and CDR2 FQGTGA. Here the CDR3 DNA reads TGTGCCAGCAGCTCCCCTTCGAGGGGGCATAGCTCCTACAATGAGCAGTTCTTC. Translating gives CASSSPSRGHSSYNEQFF.

V gene TRBV27 combines with J gene TRBJ1-4; D gene unclear. The CDR3 is 18 residues long. The V gene's germline CDR1 is MNHEY and CDR2 SMNVEV (reference sequence). V was clipped by 5 bases and J by 0 bases, with 19 bases between them. The CDR3 sequence: CASSLWTGNYATNEKLFF. For the CDR3, the DNA is TGTGCCAGCAGTCTATGGACGGGGAACTATGCAACTAATGAAAAACTGTTTTTT.